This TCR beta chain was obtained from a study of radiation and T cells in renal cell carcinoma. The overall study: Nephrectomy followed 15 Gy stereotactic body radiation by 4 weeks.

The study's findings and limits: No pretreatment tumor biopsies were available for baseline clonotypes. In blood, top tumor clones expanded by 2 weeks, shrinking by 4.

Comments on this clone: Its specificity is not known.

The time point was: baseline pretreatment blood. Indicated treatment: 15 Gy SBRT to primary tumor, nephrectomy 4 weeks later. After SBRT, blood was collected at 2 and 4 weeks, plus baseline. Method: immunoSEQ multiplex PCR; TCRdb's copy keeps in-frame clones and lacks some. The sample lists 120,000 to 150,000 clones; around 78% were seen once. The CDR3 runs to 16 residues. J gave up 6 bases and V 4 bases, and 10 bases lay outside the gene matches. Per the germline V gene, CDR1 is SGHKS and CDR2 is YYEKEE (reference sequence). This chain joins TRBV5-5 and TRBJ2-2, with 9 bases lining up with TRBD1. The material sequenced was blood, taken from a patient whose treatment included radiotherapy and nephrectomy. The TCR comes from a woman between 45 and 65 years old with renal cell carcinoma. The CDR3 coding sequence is TGTGCCAGCAGCCCTCCGGGACAGGGATGGGCCGGGGAGCTGTTTTTT. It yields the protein CASSPPGQGWAGELFF. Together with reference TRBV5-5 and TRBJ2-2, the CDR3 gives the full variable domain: DAGVTQSPTHLIKTRGQQVTLRCSPISGHKSVSWYQQVLGQGPQFIFQYYEKEERGRGNFPDRFSARQFPNYSSELNVNALLLGDSALYLCASSPPGQGWAGELFFGEGSRLTVL.